This T cell receptor beta chain appears in the sequencing data of a study of cytomegalovirus exposure and HLA in healthy donors. General observations from the study: The study put about 180 TCR beta chains on its list as cytomegalovirus-associated. Subsequent analysis of the 120 or so validation repertoires found a tendency for first-cohort TCR clusters to co-occur.

J was trimmed by 2 bases and V by 1 base; bases with no gene match: 9. Per the germline V gene, CDR1 is KGHSH and CDR2 is LQKENI. CDR3 length: 17 residues. The approximately 120-subject validation cohort, separate from the roughly 700-subject first cohort, included the donors. Generated by immunoSEQ multiplex PCR, the TCRdb table keeps only in-frame clones and is missing some. The sample has tens of thousands of clones; approximately 90% are singletons. Notes on this clone: Its specificity is not known.

Material for sequencing was PBMCs. This clonotype originated in a woman aged 18-35 years in good health and CMV-seronegative. V gene TRBV18 combines with J gene TRBJ1-2; 8 positions agree with TRBD1. This chain's CDR3 is CASSPRGQGAGNYGYTF. Here the CDR3 DNA reads TGTGCCAGCTCACCACGAGGCCAGGGGGCAGGAAACTATGGCTACACCTTC.